This is a list of T cell receptor beta chains from one sample in a study of regulatory T cells in long-lasting Graves disease. TCRdb processed the multiplex PCR reads anew with MiXCR; each CDR3 protein has one entry. The table shows 700,000 or so distinct CDR3 sequences, with 25% to 35% occurring only once. The sample here was peripheral blood mononuclear cells (PBMCs), taken when the disease was refractory, from a patient treated with antithyroid drugs. These receptors were obtained from a female donor with Graves disease. The CDR3 runs from the conserved cysteine through the conserved F or W. The D gene is left open where the match is weak. Some rows have no size entry. The others give once, few or many, or a class for an expanded clone.

D gene	V gene	J gene	clone size	CDR3 DNA	CDR3 protein
NA	TRBV19	TRBJ2-7	few	TGTGCCAGTAGCCTCAGGGCCGCCAGCTCCTACGAGCAGTACTTC	CASSLRAASSYEQYF
NA	TRBV7-2	TRBJ1-5	many	TGTGCCAGCAGCTCAGGCCTGAGGGGCAATCAGCCCCAGCATTTT	CASSSGLRGNQPQHF
TRBD1	TRBV20-1	TRBJ1-2	NA	TGCAGTGCTAGAGTAGAGTCTCCGGCAGGGGGCCCCTATGGCTACACCTTC	CSARVESPAGGPYGYTF
NA	TRBV5-1	TRBJ1-5	few	TGCGCCAGCAGCCCCATGGGGGGGAACAATCAGCCCCAGCATTTT	CASSPMGGNNQPQHF
NA	TRBV2	TRBJ2-7	many	TGTGCCAGCAGTGATGACAGTACCTACGAGCAGTACTTC	CASSDDSTYEQYF
NA	TRBV6-1	TRBJ2-3	NA	TGTGCCAGCACAATGTTGATGGGAACAGATACGCAGTATTTT	CASTMLMGTDTQYF
NA	TRBV10-3	TRBJ1-2	few	TGTGCCATCAGTGATTGGGCCAGTTCAGACTATGGCTACACCTTC	CAISDWASSDYGYTF
NA	TRBV12-3/TRBV12-4	TRBJ2-7	many	TGTGCCAGCAGTGGGACCCACGAGCAGTACTTC	CASSGTHEQYF
TRBD2	TRBV7-6	TRBJ2-7	NA	TGTGCCGGCAGCTCCCTAGCGGGAGGGATGAGCGAGCAGTACTTC	CAGSSLAGGMSEQYF
TRBD1	TRBV5-1	TRBJ1-1	NA	TGCGCCAGCAGCCTAAGGACAGGGGAGGGCACTGAAGCTTTCTTT	CASSLRTGEGTEAFF
NA	TRBV5-8	TRBJ1-4	NA	TGTGCCAGCCTTGGGGGCTCGAGATATAATGAAAAACTGTTTTTT	CASLGGSRYNEKLFF
NA	TRBV24-1	TRBJ1-5	few	TGTGCCACCAGTGATGAGGGGAGGCAGCCCCAGCATTTT	CATSDEGRQPQHF
NA	TRBV28	TRBJ2-3	NA	TGTGCCAGCAGAACGTTTGATACGCAGTATTTT	CASRTFDTQYF
NA	TRBV5-1	TRBJ1-1	few	TGCGCCAGCAGCATACAGGGTCTGGACGATGAAGCTTTCTTT	CASSIQGLDDEAFF
TRBD1	TRBV7-7	TRBJ2-5	NA	TGTGCCAGCAGCCAGGACAGGAACGCGTTGGGTGAAGAGACCCAGTACTTC	CASSQDRNALGEETQYF
NA	TRBV2	TRBJ2-7	NA	TGTGCCAGCAGTGAAGCGGGGGCAGCTCGGAACGAGCAGTACTTC	CASSEAGAARNEQYF
NA	TRBV20-1	TRBJ1-1	NA	TGCAGTGCCCAGACTAATTTCAACACTGAAGCTTTCTTT	CSAQTNFNTEAFF
NA	TRBV11-2	TRBJ2-6	NA	TGTGCCAGCAGCCCCCTCGCGGCGGTCTCTGGGGCCAACGTCCTGACTTTC	CASSPLAAVSGANVLTF
TRBD2	TRBV19	TRBJ2-7	NA	TGTGCCAGTTCTACTAGCGGGGAACCCTACGAGCAGTACTTC	CASSTSGEPYEQYF
TRBD1	TRBV5-1	TRBJ2-7	few	TGCGCCAGCAGCTTGGATGGACAGGGTCCGTCCGAGCAGTACTTC	CASSLDGQGPSEQYF
TRBD1	TRBV9	TRBJ1-2	NA	TGTGCCAGCAGCCCTCATCAGGGGGCTGGCTACACCTTC	CASSPHQGAGYTF
NA	TRBV20-1	TRBJ1-3	NA	TGCAGTGCATATTTAGGGCGGGGAAACACCATATATTTT	CSAYLGRGNTIYF
NA	TRBV12-3/TRBV12-4	TRBJ1-2	NA	TGTGCCAGCAGCCCTACTCAGGACTATGGCTACACCTTC	CASSPTQDYGYTF
NA	TRBV10-3	TRBJ1-5	NA	TGTGCCATCAGTACAGGGAATCAGCCCCAGCATTTT	CAISTGNQPQHF
NA	TRBV7-6	TRBJ1-5	NA	TGTGCCAGCAGCTTAGCCCTGCGCCGGCTGAACAATCAGCCCCAGCATTTT	CASSLALRRLNNQPQHF
NA	TRBV12-3/TRBV12-4	TRBJ1-4	many	TGTGCCAGCAGTTTCATTACAGGGTGGGCGAATGAAAAACTGTTTTTT	CASSFITGWANEKLFF